The entry below describes one T cell receptor (beta chain). Its antigen is unknown. No much larger clonotype is one base removed from it; base qualities were not supplied. The record originates from a study of cytomegalovirus exposure and HLA in healthy donors (TCRdb year 2017). Concerning the study at large: In an earlier analysis of 587 of the donors, about 260 Gb of sequence data and just under 120 million unique TCR beta sequences from 180 million or so T cells were reported. The study profiled the T cell repertoires of hundreds of subjects by immunosequencing and related them to cytomegalovirus serostatus. Typing coverage differed by locus: A, B, C, DRB1 and DQB1 were typed in roughly 620-640 donors, DQA1 in approximately 520, DPA1 in around 580, and DPB1 in just under 490. The study aimed to test whether cataloging public T cell receptors could reveal signatures of past pathogen exposure. A later genetic analysis used genome-wide SNP genotypes for 398 of the 666 donors, treating that subset as a discovery cohort. Among 350 to 400 genotyped donors of the cohort, an average of around 240,000 unique TCR beta nucleotide sequences were sequenced per donor, roughly 20% of them non-productive. Among the approximately 400 genotyped donors, 75% to 90% belonged to the genetic ancestry cluster associated with self-reported Caucasian donors. Every discovery cohort repertoire had been produced on one sequencing platform. A later analysis re-analyzed previously published TCR beta repertoires from approximately 700 donors and added high-resolution HLA genotyping to study TCR occurrence patterns. Besides the first cohort of 666 subjects, a separate validation cohort made up of 95 to 150 different subjects was used. Approximately 300 gigabases of sequencing data and 70 million to 100 million unique TCR sequences made up an early release that covered under 750 HLA-typed donors. The study combined high-throughput TCR immunosequencing, statistical association of individual TCRs with disease status, and machine learning to predict cytomegalovirus infection status. An earlier analysis of 587 of the donors used high-throughput TCR beta sequencing to judge whether each TCR beta V gene segment behaved as functional or pseudogenic. Donor age, sex, ethnicity and CMV serostatus were collected together with the repertoire data. Rather than drawing on any new phenotypic data, the later analysis identified candidate immune exposures from TCR beta sequences and the way those sequences occurred across donors. Because of strong linkage in the cohort, roughly five DR-DQ haplotypes were treated as single units for association and clustering. HLA typing included class I and class II loci at four-digit resolution.

The cohort comprised some 730 healthy bone marrow donors. At the time of sampling, all cohort members were nominally healthy, though unrecorded immune exposures were likely present. The donor tested CMV seropositive, placing the donor among the approximately 310 seropositive members of the cohort. Each donor provided a peripheral blood sample, and peripheral blood mononuclear cells were used for TCR beta sequencing. Genomic DNA was extracted from the blood cell samples with the Qiagen DNeasy Blood Extraction Kit. The library was generated by the immunoSEQ multiplex PCR assay. For the multiplex PCR, a mixture combining 60 forward primers for TCR Vbeta segments and 13 reverse primers for TCR Jbeta segments was used. A multiplex PCR assay on genomic DNA amplified the CDR3 region of rearranged TCR beta genes. On the Illumina HiSeq System, the amplified TCR beta libraries were sequenced as 87-base-pair reads. The published analysis was carried out like this. In a later analysis, about 80 million unique TCR beta chains were counted across the 500 to 850 repertoires, and roughly 9.9 million of these chains were shared by at least two donors. To remove PCR and sequencing errors, raw reads were error-corrected and collapsed into unique sequences using a nearest-neighbor algorithm that merged closely related sequences. CDR3 sequences were aligned to IMGT reference sequences to assign V, D and J gene segments. Each retained sequence needed at least a six-nucleotide match to both a V gene segment and a J gene segment. Rearrangements were called productive when the CDR3 lacked stop codons and stayed in frame with V and J; all others were non-productive. CDR3 was defined according to IMGT convention as the region running from the second conserved V-encoded cysteine to the conserved J-encoded phenylalanine. Sequences without an unambiguous match to a single V gene segment were excluded from the earlier analysis of approximately 560 of the donors. An earlier analysis of a few hundred of the donors called V segments functional above 56.7% productive rearrangements and segregating when the between-donor standard deviation exceeded 5%. A statistical classification framework was built for diagnosing cytomegalovirus status from the catalog of TCR beta chain sequences. V and J gene assignment, in a later analysis, came from comparing TCR nucleotide sequences with IMGT/GENE-DB human TR gene sequences. A later analysis assigned CDR3 sequences and most-parsimonious VDJ recombination scenarios with the TCRdist pipeline. In a later analysis, each TCR beta chain was defined by its CDR3 amino acid sequence together with its V-gene family, and reads without a unique V-gene family were excluded. As a way to deal with suspected cross-contamination and a sequencing artifact, a later analysis dropped nearly 600 nucleotide sequences that were highly shared and had low generation probability. In a later analysis, a clonal expansion index was calculated for each public chain from normalized within-repertoire ranks of inferred template counts. A later analysis computed generation probabilities with a VDJ recombination model fitted to out-of-frame rearrangements, and checked the results against IGoR. In a later analysis, TCR-TCR, TCR-HLA and TCR-CMV co-occurrence was scored with hypergeometric tests, and a repertoire-size bias correction was applied to TCR pairs. False discovery rates were estimated in a later analysis by permuting HLA or CMV assignments 20 times. A later analysis grouped co-occurring TCRs with DBSCAN, adding TCRdist sequence similarity when clustering within HLA-allele-positive subsets. For co-occurrence clustering, repertoires with fewer than 30,000 or more than 120,000 public chains were excluded, along with several repertoires with anomalous nucleotide sharing. TCRdb mirrors the immuneACCESS table, restricted to in-frame sequences. Some clones are absent from its copies; in checked studies, under half trace to an unresolved V gene, and the reason for the others is unknown. V, J and clone size are taken as reported in that table, and D and trimming were inferred from the DNA itself. The sample profile shows 95,000 to 150,000 clones; approximately 78% of them were found once. The ten largest make up about 7.8% of the sample.

Overall study results and their limits: Compared with equally common non-associated chains, HLA-associated TCR beta chains in a later analysis were more clonally expanded and had lower generation probabilities. V-gene and J-gene trimming of TCR beta chains was associated with a missense DCLRE1C variant in a later genetic analysis, and the association was replicated in an independent cohort. Broadly in line with IMGT annotations, most TCR beta V segments showed up in productive rearrangements about 90% or about 30% of the time in an earlier analysis of approximately 640 of the donors. In a later analysis, the rate of TCR association differed among HLA loci, with DRB1 alleles having the most associated TCRs and HLA-C alleles having the fewest. The classifier was reported to diagnose cytomegalovirus status with high specificity and sensitivity in both the original cohort and the validation cohort. According to the authors, the approach could potentially be generalized to other disease states and immunological phenotypes. According to a later analysis, parvovirus B19, influenza, CMV and Epstein-Barr virus appeared linked to several top co-occurrence clusters. In the study, about 150 TCR beta chains were listed as associated with cytomegalovirus. Correlated functional status among segregating V segments might be attributable to linkage disequilibrium, but an unknown experimental factor could not be ruled out. For the cohort, immune exposure information was limited to CMV serostatus. Roughly uniform sequencing depth across donors was assumed in presence/absence analyses, although this assumption may not hold. About 17 rarely observed V segments, including chromosome 9 orphons, were excluded from the earlier analysis of about 610 of the donors because counts were too low. When HLA alleles, especially DR and DQ, strongly co-occurred, attributing TCR associations to individual alleles was difficult. Because HLA typing was unavailable for some donors at each locus, only the typed subset was used in association tests. Only TCR beta chains were sequenced in this cohort, and the absence of alpha or paired-chain data limited detectable features. At a false discovery rate of 0.05, a later analysis linked roughly 17,000 TCR beta sequences to specific HLA alleles. A later genetic analysis reported fewer N-insertions in productive TCRs among donors in an Asian-associated ancestry cluster than the approximately 670-donor mean. Because the 87-base-pair reads could not distinguish some IMGT-functional V segments, including TRBV6-2 and TRBV6-3, those segments were excluded. A further reported finding was that TCR beta sequences accurately predicted the HLA-A and HLA-B alleles for most subjects in the first cohort. In vitro tests confirmed that a few of the cytomegalovirus-associated TCR beta chains recognize cytomegalovirus antigens. A cluster of highly shared sequence variants was judged likely to represent a technical artifact of the sequencing pipeline. In a later analysis, most CMV-associated TCR beta chains were found to appear HLA-restricted, with HLA associations seemingly driven largely by CMV exposure. Across donors, most TCR sequences were observed very rarely, whereas some public TCRs were present in many individuals.

Per the germline V gene, ENHRY is the CDR1 and SYGVKD is the CDR2. For this chain, trimming is 0 bases at the V end and 5 bases at the J end, and the number of junction bases without a gene match is 0. Including cysteine and phenylalanine, the CDR3 has 15 amino acids. Here the CDR3 DNA is all that survives: 45 bases in frame from base 1. This TCR was sampled from a woman aged 40 to 50 in good health and CMV-seropositive. The V and J genes are TRBV10-3 and TRBJ2-1, with TRBD2 identical over 11 junction bases. Sequenced: PBMCs. The sequenced DNA is TGTGCCATCAGTGAGTCTAGCGGGGGGGACAATGAGCAGTTCTTC. This is translated as CAISESSGGDNEQFF.